Shown below are 2 T cell receptor beta chains from a single sample sequenced in a study of blood T cell repertoires in COVID-19. Generated by immunoSEQ multiplex PCR, the TCRdb table keeps only in-frame clones and is missing some. The sample carries about 380,000 clones, about 87% recorded once. The sample comprised PBMCs or T cells enriched from blood (not recorded which). These receptors were collected from a man aged 25 to 45 who had recovered from COVID-19.

The J gene is TRBJ1-2, the V gene TRBV7-9, with 9 bases aligning to TRBD1. In germline, CDR1 is SEHNR, CDR2 FQNEAQ (reference sequence). The ends lost 4 bases at V and 2 bases at J; junction bases unmatched: 5. The CDR3 spans 15 residues. The CDR3 DNA sequence: TGTGCCAGCAGCTCAGGACAGGGGATCAACTATGGCTACACCTTC. It yields the protein CASSSGQGINYGYTF.

V gene TRBV9 combines with J gene TRBJ1-2, with 9 bases matching TRBD1. J gave up 6 bases and V 3 bases, and 6 bases lay outside the gene matches. The CDR3 contains 14 residues. Germline-derived CDR1 and CDR2 are SGDLS and YYNGEE. Here the CDR3 reads CASSESNRGHGYTF. In DNA form, the CDR3 reads TGTGCCAGCAGCGAAAGTAACAGGGGGCATGGCTACACCTTC.